Below, 27 T cell receptor beta chains from the same sample are listed, as sequenced in a study of CD8+ T cells in alopecia areata. Alopecia areata patients provided lesional scalp punch biopsies and peripheral blood. It was cDNA, reverse transcribed from extracted RNA, that served as the sequencing template. The protocol was immunoSEQ multiplex PCR, while the TCRdb copy is restricted to in-frame clones and leaves out a portion. The sample lists about 20,000 clones, less than 70% occurring once. The sequences come from skin, collected at week 0. These receptors all stem from a human donor with alopecia areata.

The chain links TRBV30 to TRBJ1-1, with D possibly being TRBD1 (5 bases). The CDR3 length is 14 residues. Trimming took off 4 bases at V and 0 bases at J, with 12 bases between the two ends. Per germline, CDR1 GTSNPN and CDR2 SVGIG (reference sequence). The CDR3 loop reads CAWMPGLLNTEAFF. The CDR3 DNA is TGTGCCTGGATGCCGGGACTCCTGAACACTGAAGCTTTCTTT.

The chain carries TRBV19 and TRBJ2-7, with 10 bases fitting TRBD1. In germline, CDR1 is LNHDA, CDR2 SQIVND (reference sequence). Losses at the gene ends were 6 bases for V and 2 bases for J; bases not matched to a gene: 4. This CDR3 has 14 residues. The CDR3 loop reads CASSYGQGAYEQYF. As DNA, the CDR3 is TGTGCCAGTAGCTACGGACAGGGGGCCTACGAGCAGTACTTC.

This chain connects TRBV5-5 to TRBJ1-3, with 9 nucleotides matching TRBD1. Germline CDR1 is SGHKS and CDR2 is YYEKEE (reference sequence). The CDR3 sequence is 19 residues long. V shed 0 bases and J 0 bases; nucleotides not matched to a gene: 10. The CDR3 here is CASSLETTGGRLSGNTIYF. The CDR3 DNA is TGTGCCAGCAGCTTGGAGACGACAGGGGGTCGACTCTCTGGAAACACCATATATTTT. The entire variable domain, with the rest obtained from reference TRBV5-5 and TRBJ1-3, is as follows: DAGVTQSPTHLIKTRGQQVTLRCSPISGHKSVSWYQQVLGQGPQFIFQYYEKEERGRGNFPDRFSARQFPNYSSELNVNALLLGDSALYLCASSLETTGGRLSGNTIYFGEGSWLTVV.

This chain uses TRBV5-1 with TRBJ2-5; either TRBD1 or TRBD2 may fit D (5 bases each). The CDR3 has 13 amino acids. V lost 3 bases and J 5 bases, leaving 11 bases between the germline ends. The germline gives CDR1 SGHRS, CDR2 YFSETQ. CDR3 coding DNA: TGCGCCAGCAGCTCGTGGGACCTTGAGACCCAGTACTTC. The encoded protein is CASSSWDLETQYF. Combining the CDR3 with reference TRBV5-1 and TRBJ2-5 gives the whole variable domain KAGVTQTPRYLIKTRGQQVTLSCSPISGHRSVSWYQQTPGQGLQFLFEYFSETQRNKGNFPGRFSGRQFSNSRSEMNVSTLELGDSALYLCASSSWDLETQYFGPGTRLLVL.

The J gene is TRBJ2-1, the V gene TRBV10-3, with 11 nucleotides matching TRBD2. The germline V gene encodes CDR1 ENHRY and CDR2 SYGVKD. V lost 6 bases to trimming and J lost 5 bases; unmatched junction nucleotides: 9. The CDR3 runs to 16 residues. The CDR3 sequence is CAISPLTSGAHNEQFF. CDR3 DNA sequence: TGTGCCATCAGCCCCCTGACTAGCGGGGCGCACAATGAGCAGTTCTTC.

The rearrangement joins TRBV10-3 to TRBJ1-2; 7 bases are a match to TRBD1. Germline CDR1 and CDR2: ENHRY and SYGVKD. The CDR3 sequence is 13 residues long. The trim removed 4 bases at V and 6 bases at J, leaving 5 bases unmatched. CDR3 amino acids: CAISASGGDGYTF. The CDR3 coding sequence is TGTGCCATCAGTGCTTCAGGGGGAGATGGCTACACCTTC.

V is TRBV27 and J is TRBJ1-1; D gene unclear. V was clipped by 7 bases and J by 1 base, with 10 bases between them. Germline lookup yields CDR1 MNHEY and CDR2 SMNVEV (reference sequence). The CDR3 runs to 13 residues. CDR3: CASTSAWNTEAFF. The CDR3 nucleotides read TGTGCCAGCACATCCGCCTGGAACACTGAAGCTTTCTTT.

The rearrangement uses TRBV7-9 and TRBJ1-2; TRBD1 matches 9 bases. The germline gives CDR1 SEHNR, CDR2 FQNEAQ (reference sequence). The CDR3 loop spans 15 amino acids. The J segment lost 4 bases and the V segment lost 4 bases, leaving 7 bases of the junction unmatched. The CDR3 coding sequence is TGTGCCAGCAGCTCAACTACAGGGGGCATCTATGGCTACACCTTC. Protein: CASSSTTGGIYGYTF. The whole variable domain, remainder taken from reference TRBV7-9 and TRBJ1-2, is DTGVSQNPRHKITKRGQNVTFRCDPISEHNRLYWYRQTLGQGPEFLTYFQNEAQLEKSRLLSDRFSAERPKGSFSTLEIQRTEQGDSAMYLCASSSTTGGIYGYTFGSGTRLTVV.

The rearrangement joins TRBV4-2 to TRBJ1-1; TRBD1 aligns across 8 bases. V shed 1 base, J shed 0 bases, and the junction held 1 base outside the gene matches. Germline V gene data show CDR1 as LGHNA and CDR2 as YNFKEQ. CDR3 length: 15 amino acids. Here the CDR3 reads CASSQADRVNTEAFF. The CDR3 region has the DNA TGTGCCAGCAGCCAAGCGGACAGGGTGAACACTGAAGCTTTCTTT.

V and J are TRBV2 and TRBJ1-2; 9 nucleotides match TRBD1. There are 14 residues in the CDR3. Unmatched junction bases numbered 7, after V lost 9 bases and J lost 2 bases. CDR1 is SNHLY, CDR2 FYNNEI, per germline. The CDR3 sequence is CARGQGPWNYGYTF. CDR3 DNA: TGTGCCAGGGGACAGGGTCCTTGGAACTATGGCTACACCTTC.

This clone was seen just once. In DNA form, the CDR3 reads TGTGCCAGCAAGTCCGGGAGTGGCAACTACGAGCAGTACTTC. Protein sequence: CASKSGSGNYEQYF. This sequence joins TRBV19 and TRBJ2-5, with a weak D call TRBD2 (6 bases). The end of the DNA is better explained by TRBJ2-7, so the J call may be wrong. In germline, CDR1 is LNHDA, CDR2 SQIVND (reference sequence). The CDR3 covers 14 residues.

This chain connects TRBV7-8 to TRBJ1-5; TRBD1 matches at 10 bases. The V segment lost 1 base and the J segment 7 bases; nucleotides outside the gene matches: 7. Germline V CDR1 and CDR2: SGHVS, FQNEAQ. The CDR3 totals 16 residues. CDR3 sequence reads: CASSLGTGTGEQPQHF. The DNA of the CDR3 is TGTGCCAGCAGCTTAGGAACCGGGACAGGGGAACAGCCCCAGCATTTT.

The rearrangement links TRBV4-1 to TRBJ1-3; D unresolved. V lost 2 bases and J lost 2, with 13 bases in between. The CDR3 length is 16 residues. Per germline, CDR1 MGHRA and CDR2 YSYEKL. CDR3: CASSQRFRDPGNTIYF. Here the CDR3 DNA reads TGCGCCAGCAGCCAACGTTTTCGGGATCCTGGAAACACCATATATTTT.

The rearrangement joins TRBV7-2 to TRBJ2-1; no reliable D call. Germline CDR1 reads SGHTA; CDR2 reads FQGNSA. This CDR3 region has 15 residues. V was pared by 1 base and J by 3 bases, with 10 bases between. CDR3 region: CASSLGNVDYNEQFF. The CDR3 nucleotides read TGTGCCAGCAGCTTAGGGAACGTCGACTACAATGAGCAGTTCTTC.

V usage is TRBV10-3 and J usage is TRBJ2-7; maybe TRBD1 (7 bases). V was pared by 11 bases and J by 2 bases, with 16 bases between. CDR3 length: 13 amino acids. Per germline, CDR1 ENHRY and CDR2 SYGVKD. CDR3: CAVLARGAYEQYF. Written as DNA, the CDR3 is TGTGCCGTCTTGGCCAGGGGGGCCTACGAGCAGTACTTC.

The chain recombines TRBV4-3 with TRBJ1-6, with D possibly being TRBD1 (5 bases). This CDR3 is 14 amino acids long. V gave up 4 bases and J gave up 4 bases, with 8 bases separating them. Germline V gene sequence: CDR1 LGHNA, CDR2 YSLEER. The CDR3 DNA reads TGCGCCAGCAGCCCGGGGCTTTATAATTCACCCCTCCACTTT. Amino acids: CASSPGLYNSPLHF.

The chain employs TRBV7-2 and TRBJ2-3; the D is unclear. Germline CDR1 SGHTA, CDR2 FQGNSA. This CDR3 comprises 13 residues. Deletions cut 1 base from V and 5 bases from J, with 7 bases between. The CDR3 spells CASSLDNEDTQYF. CDR3 DNA sequence: TGTGCCAGCAGCTTAGATAATGAAGATACGCAGTATTTT.

The chain uses TRBV12-5 and TRBJ2-1; 14 bases fit TRBD2. The CDR3 loop spans 17 amino acids. Germline CDR1 reads LGHNT; CDR2 reads FRNRAP. Unmatched junction bases numbered 4, after V lost 3 bases and J lost 3 bases. DNA for the CDR3: TGTGCTAGTGGTTTCGGACTAGCGGGGGGAAACTACAATGAGCAGTTCTTC. Translated, it gives CASGFGLAGGNYNEQFF.

Only a few counts were recorded for this clone. This chain links TRBV11-1 with TRBJ2-5; 8 bases align to TRBD1. This CDR3 is 15 amino acids long. Looked up from germline, CDR1 is SGHAT and CDR2 is FQDESV (reference sequence). V trimming: 5 bases; J trimming: 2 bases; junction bases outside the gene matches: 7. The CDR3 is CASSRFGQGQETQYF. DNA of the CDR3: TGTGCCAGCAGCCGTTTCGGACAGGGACAAGAGACCCAGTACTTC. The variable domain in full, completed from reference TRBV11-1 and TRBJ2-5, reads EAEVAQSPRYKITEKSQAVAFWCDPISGHATLYWYRQILGQGPELLVQFQDESVVDDSQLPKDRFSAERLKGVDSTLKIQPAELGDSAMYLCASSRFGQGQETQYFGPGTRLLVL.

V usage is TRBV6-1 and J usage is TRBJ2-7; D possibly corresponds to TRBD1 (6 bases). V was shortened by 5 bases and J by 5 bases, with 16 bases between the two germline ends. This CDR3 is built from 14 residues. Germline CDR1 reads MNHNS; CDR2 reads SASEGT. CDR3 region: CASSSGTSRHEQYF. The CDR3 DNA reads TGTGCCAGCAGTTCCGGGACATCTCGCCACGAGCAGTACTTC.

The V gene is TRBV29-1, the J gene TRBJ2-3, with 9 positions matching TRBD1. The germline V gene has CDR1 SQVTM and CDR2 ANQGSEA. The CDR3 length is 15 residues. The trim removed 6 bases at V and 4 bases at J, leaving 11 bases unmatched. CDR3 in amino acids: CSVAQTGGPSDTQYF. Written as DNA, the CDR3 is TGCAGCGTCGCTCAAACAGGGGGCCCGTCAGATACGCAGTATTTT.

This clone was seen a handful of times. The chain links TRBV5-1 to TRBJ1-6, with TRBD1 matching over 7 bases. After removal of 4 bases from V and 7 bases from J, the junction contained 5 bases not matched to a gene. The V gene's germline CDR1 is SGHRS and CDR2 YFSETQ. This CDR3 comprises 14 residues. The CDR3: CASSPGTENSPLHF. The CDR3 bases are TGCGCCAGCAGCCCGGGGACAGAAAATTCACCCCTCCACTTT.

The V call is TRBV18, the J call TRBJ2-2; D is uncertain. V lost 1 base and J 3 bases, leaving 9 bases between the germline ends. This CDR3 has 15 amino acids. From germline, CDR1 is KGHSH and CDR2 LQKENI. This CDR3 reads CASSPQGLDTGELFF. The CDR3 DNA follows: TGTGCCAGCTCACCACAGGGATTGGACACCGGGGAGCTGTTTTTT.

This clone was picked up one time. The rearrangement links TRBV6-5 to TRBJ2-2; D not resolved. This CDR3 spans 13 amino acids. Trimming took off 0 bases at V and 4 bases at J, with 3 bases between the two ends. Germline V CDR1 and CDR2: MNHEY, SVGAGI. The CDR3 DNA is TGTGCCAGCAGTTACTCTCTCACCGGGGAGCTGTTTTTT. Amino acids: CASSYSLTGELFF.

This clone has a handful of counts. The chain joins TRBV12-2 to TRBJ2-7; the table names TRBD2, a call not compared with the DNA. TRBV12-2 is designated a pseudogene. This CDR3 is built from 18 residues. The CDR3: CASRLELAGGPSSYEQYF. The CDR3 DNA reads as TGTGCAAGTCGCTTAGAACTAGCGGGGGGACCGAGCTCCTACGAGCAGTACTTC.

The rearrangement joins TRBV7-6 to TRBJ2-3; D gene unclear. V was cut by 2 bases and J by 0 bases, with 9 bases left in between. CDR3 size: 15 residues. The germline gives CDR1 SGHVS, CDR2 FNYEAQ. CDR3 sequence (DNA): TGTGCCAGCAGCTTAAGTGGCACTAGCACAGATACGCAGTATTTT. This codes for CASSLSGTSTDTQYF.

The chain recombines TRBV6-6 with TRBJ1-5; D perhaps matches TRBD1 (5 bases). The CDR3 runs to 15 residues. CDR1 is MNHNY and CDR2 is SVGAGI in the germline V gene (reference sequence). Trimming removed 0 bases from V and 3 bases from J, with 9 bases in between. CDR3 residues: CASSYSNGANQPQHF. The CDR3 DNA reads as TGTGCCAGCAGTTACTCGAACGGGGCCAATCAGCCCCAGCATTTT.